This TCR beta chain derives from a study of T cells in Graves' hyperthyroidism and ophthalmopathy. Overall study context: Peripheral blood specimens were obtained at initial diagnosis, prior to any treatment.

This clonotype was seen at least ten times. Germline-derived CDR1 and CDR2 are GTSNPN and SVGIG (reference sequence). Between the trimmed V and J ends, which lost 0 bases and 0 bases, there was a span of 15 bases. The CDR3 loop spans 17 amino acids. The diagnostic basis comprised clinical symptoms, serum thyroxine and TRAb, thyroid ultrasound and orbital computed tomography. Using RNA transcripts as the source, TCR beta CDR3 regions were amplified. HTBI primers were used for first-round RT-PCR of the TCR CDR3. From the multiplex PCR reads, TCRdb called clonotypes with MiXCR, one entry per CDR3 protein. This table holds some 580,000 distinct CDR3 sequences, approximately 16% found once.

This receptor was taken from a woman in her thirties or forties with Graves' ophthalmopathy. The sample was blood. The chain links TRBV30 to TRBJ2-1; D gene ambiguous. CDR3 DNA sequence: TGTGCCTGGAGTGTCGGGCTTCTCCAGAGCTCCTACAATGAGCAGTTCTTC. Its protein is CAWSVGLLQSSYNEQFF.